This section outlines one TCR beta chain sequence together with its context. V shed 1 base, J shed 5 bases, and the junction held 4 bases outside the gene matches. The CDR3 spans 16 residues. CDR1 and CDR2 from the germline V gene are LGHNA and YNFKEQ. These data come from a study of blood T cell repertoires in COVID-19. Study in general: Sites across the United States, Italy and Spain contributed samples from acute and convalescent COVID-19. The analysed material was cDNA or gDNA that came from T cells, B-cell-depleted T cells, or PBMCs.

In the study's own analysis: Reference gene primer amplification gave nucleated cell count estimates. The assay was immunoSEQ multiplex PCR, and TCRdb's table has in-frame clones only and misses some. The V and J calls and clone size were taken over from that table, and D and trimming were inferred from the DNA. The sample includes 140,000 to 150,000 clones, over 80% of them seen just once. This clonotype was obtained from a middle-aged man who had recovered from COVID-19. The J gene is TRBJ2-4, the V gene TRBV4-2; 11 bases are a match to TRBD2. Sequencing was done on a sample of peripheral blood. The CDR3 DNA reads TGTGCCAGCAGCCAAGGCGGTAGCGGGGGGGAAAACATTCAGTACTTC. As protein: CASSQGGSGGENIQYF.